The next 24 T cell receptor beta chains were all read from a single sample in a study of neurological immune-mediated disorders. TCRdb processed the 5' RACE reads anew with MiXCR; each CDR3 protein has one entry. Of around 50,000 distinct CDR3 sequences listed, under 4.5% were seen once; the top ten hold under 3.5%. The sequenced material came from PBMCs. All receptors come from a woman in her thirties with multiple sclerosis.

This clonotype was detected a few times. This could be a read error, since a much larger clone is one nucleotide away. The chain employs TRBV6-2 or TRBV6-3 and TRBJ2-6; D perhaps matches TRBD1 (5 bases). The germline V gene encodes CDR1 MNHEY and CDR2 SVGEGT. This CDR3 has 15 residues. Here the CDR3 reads CASSYSRPGAKVLTF. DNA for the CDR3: TGTGCCAGCAGTTACTCCCGCCCTGGGGCCAAAGTCCTGACTTTC.

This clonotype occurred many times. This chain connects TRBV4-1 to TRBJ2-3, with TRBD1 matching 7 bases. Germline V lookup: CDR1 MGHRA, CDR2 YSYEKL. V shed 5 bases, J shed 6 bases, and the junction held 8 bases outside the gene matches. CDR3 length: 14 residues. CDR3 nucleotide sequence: TGCGCCAGCAGCTCGGACAGGACTTTGGATACGCAGTATTTT. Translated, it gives CASSSDRTLDTQYF.

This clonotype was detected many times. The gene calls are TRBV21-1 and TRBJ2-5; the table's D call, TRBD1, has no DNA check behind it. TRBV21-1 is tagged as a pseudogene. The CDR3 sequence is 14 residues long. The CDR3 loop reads CASSKGTGEETQYF. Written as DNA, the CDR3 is TGTGCCAGCAGCAAGGGGACAGGGGAAGAGACCCAGTACTTC.

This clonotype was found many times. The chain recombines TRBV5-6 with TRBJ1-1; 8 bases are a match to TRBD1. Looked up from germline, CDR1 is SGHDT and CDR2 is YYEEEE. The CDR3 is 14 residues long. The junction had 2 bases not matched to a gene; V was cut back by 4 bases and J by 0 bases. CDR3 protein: CASSRTGMNTEAFF. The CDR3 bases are TGTGCCAGCAGCCGGACAGGGATGAACACTGAAGCTTTCTTT.

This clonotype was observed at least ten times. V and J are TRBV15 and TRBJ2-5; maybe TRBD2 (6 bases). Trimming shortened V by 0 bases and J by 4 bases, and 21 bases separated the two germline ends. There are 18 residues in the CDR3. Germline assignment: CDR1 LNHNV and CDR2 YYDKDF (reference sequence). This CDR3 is CATSRDGPAGWGGETQYF. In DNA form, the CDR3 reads TGTGCCACCAGCAGAGACGGCCCCGCGGGGTGGGGCGGAGAGACCCAGTACTTC.

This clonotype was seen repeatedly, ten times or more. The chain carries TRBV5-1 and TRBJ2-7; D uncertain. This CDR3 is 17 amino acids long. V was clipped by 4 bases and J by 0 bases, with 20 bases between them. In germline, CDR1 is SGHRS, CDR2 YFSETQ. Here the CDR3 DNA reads TGCGCCAGCAGCCGCCTCTCAGTCGCCTCGATCTCCTACGAGCAGTACTTC. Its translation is CASSRLSVASISYEQYF.

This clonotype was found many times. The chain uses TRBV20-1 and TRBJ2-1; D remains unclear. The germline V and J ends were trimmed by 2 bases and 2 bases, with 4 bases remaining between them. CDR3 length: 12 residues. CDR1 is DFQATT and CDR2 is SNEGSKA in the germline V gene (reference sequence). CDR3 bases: TGCAGTGCTAGACAAACCTACAATGAGCAGTTCTTC. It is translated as CSARQTYNEQFF.

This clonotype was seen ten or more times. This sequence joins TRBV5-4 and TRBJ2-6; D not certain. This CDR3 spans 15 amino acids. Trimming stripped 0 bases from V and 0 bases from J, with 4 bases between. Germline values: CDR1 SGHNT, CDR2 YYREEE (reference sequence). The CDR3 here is CASSLGTSGANVLTF. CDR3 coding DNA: TGTGCCAGCAGCTTGGGAACCTCTGGGGCCAACGTCCTGACTTTC.

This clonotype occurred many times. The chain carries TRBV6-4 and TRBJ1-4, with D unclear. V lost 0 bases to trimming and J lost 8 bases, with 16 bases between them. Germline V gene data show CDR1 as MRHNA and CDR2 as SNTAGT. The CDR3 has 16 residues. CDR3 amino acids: CASSDSSRGVYEKLFF. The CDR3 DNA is TGTGCCAGCAGTGACTCGAGTCGGGGAGTCTACGAAAAACTGTTTTTT.

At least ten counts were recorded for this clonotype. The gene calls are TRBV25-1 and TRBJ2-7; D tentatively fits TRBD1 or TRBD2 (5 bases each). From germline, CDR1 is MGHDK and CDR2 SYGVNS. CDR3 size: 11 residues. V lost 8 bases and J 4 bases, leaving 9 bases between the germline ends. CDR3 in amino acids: CASGWGYEQYF. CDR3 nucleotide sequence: TGTGCCAGCGGGTGGGGGTACGAGCAGTACTTC.

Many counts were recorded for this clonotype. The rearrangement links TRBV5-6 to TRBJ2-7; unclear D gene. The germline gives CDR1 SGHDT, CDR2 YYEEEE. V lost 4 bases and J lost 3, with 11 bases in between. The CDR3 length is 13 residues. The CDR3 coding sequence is TGTGCCAGCAGCCCCCAGGATAACTACGAGCAGTACTTC. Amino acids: CASSPQDNYEQYF.

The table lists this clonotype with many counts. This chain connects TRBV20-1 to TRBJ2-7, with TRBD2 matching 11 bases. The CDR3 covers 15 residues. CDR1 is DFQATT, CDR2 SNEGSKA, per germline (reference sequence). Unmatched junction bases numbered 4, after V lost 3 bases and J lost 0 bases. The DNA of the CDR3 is TGCAGTGCTAGGGAACTAGCGGGAGACTCCTACGAGCAGTACTTC. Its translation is CSARELAGDSYEQYF.

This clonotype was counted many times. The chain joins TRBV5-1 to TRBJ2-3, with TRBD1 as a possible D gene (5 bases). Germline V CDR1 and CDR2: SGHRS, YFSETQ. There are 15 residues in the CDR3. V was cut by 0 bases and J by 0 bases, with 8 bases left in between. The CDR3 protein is CASSLVSGSTDTQYF. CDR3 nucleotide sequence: TGCGCCAGCAGCTTGGTTTCAGGGAGCACAGATACGCAGTATTTT.

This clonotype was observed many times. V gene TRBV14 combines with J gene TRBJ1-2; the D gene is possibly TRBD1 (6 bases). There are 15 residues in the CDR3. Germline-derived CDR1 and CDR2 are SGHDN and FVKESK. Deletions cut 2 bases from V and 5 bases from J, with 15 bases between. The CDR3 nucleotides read TGTGCCAGCAGCCAATCAGCGACAGGTCGATATGGCTACACCTTC. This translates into CASSQSATGRYGYTF.

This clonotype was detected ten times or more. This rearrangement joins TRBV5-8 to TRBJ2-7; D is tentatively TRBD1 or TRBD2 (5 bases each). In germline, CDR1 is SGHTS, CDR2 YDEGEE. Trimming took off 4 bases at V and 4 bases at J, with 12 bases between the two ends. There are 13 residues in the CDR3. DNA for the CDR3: TGTGCCAGCAGCGTGGGGGAGCAGTACGAGCAGTACTTC. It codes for CASSVGEQYEQYF.

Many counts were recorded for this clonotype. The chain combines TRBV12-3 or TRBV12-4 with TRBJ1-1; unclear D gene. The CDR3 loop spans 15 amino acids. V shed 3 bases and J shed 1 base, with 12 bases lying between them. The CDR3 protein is CASSLAGLPNTEAFF. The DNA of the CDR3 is TGTGCCAGCAGTTTGGCCGGGCTCCCGAACACTGAAGCTTTCTTT.

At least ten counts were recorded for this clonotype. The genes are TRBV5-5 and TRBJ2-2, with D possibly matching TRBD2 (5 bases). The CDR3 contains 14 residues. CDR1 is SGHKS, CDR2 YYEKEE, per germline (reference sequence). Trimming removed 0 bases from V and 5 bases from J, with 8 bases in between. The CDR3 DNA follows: TGTGCCAGCAGCTTGGGGACTTGGACCGGGGAGCTGTTTTTT. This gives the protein CASSLGTWTGELFF.

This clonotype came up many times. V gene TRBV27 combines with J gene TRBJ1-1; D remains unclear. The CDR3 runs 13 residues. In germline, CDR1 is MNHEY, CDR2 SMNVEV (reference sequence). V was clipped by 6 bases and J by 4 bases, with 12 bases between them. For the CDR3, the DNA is TGTGCCAGCAGAGATACGGGGATCACTGAAGCTTTCTTT. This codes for CASRDTGITEAFF.

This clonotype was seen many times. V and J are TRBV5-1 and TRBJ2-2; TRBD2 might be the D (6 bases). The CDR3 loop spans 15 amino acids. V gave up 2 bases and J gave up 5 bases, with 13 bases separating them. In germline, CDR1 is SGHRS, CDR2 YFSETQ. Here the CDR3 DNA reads TGCGCCAGCAGCTTTGGCCGTGCGGGAACCGGGGAGCTGTTTTTT. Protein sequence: CASSFGRAGTGELFF.

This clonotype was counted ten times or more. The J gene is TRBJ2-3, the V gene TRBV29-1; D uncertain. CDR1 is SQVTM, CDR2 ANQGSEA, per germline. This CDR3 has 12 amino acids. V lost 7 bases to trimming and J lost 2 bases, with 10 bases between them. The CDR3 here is CSGTLATDTQYF. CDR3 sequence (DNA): TGCAGCGGTACTTTGGCCACAGATACGCAGTATTTT.

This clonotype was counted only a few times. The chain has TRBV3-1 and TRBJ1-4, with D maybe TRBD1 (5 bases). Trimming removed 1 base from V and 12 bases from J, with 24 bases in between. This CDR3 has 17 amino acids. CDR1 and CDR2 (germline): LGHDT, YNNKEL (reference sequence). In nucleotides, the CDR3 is TGTGCCAGCAGCCAAGCCCCGGGGGTCTTAAATATAAGGGAACTGTTTTTT. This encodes CASSQAPGVLNIRELFF.

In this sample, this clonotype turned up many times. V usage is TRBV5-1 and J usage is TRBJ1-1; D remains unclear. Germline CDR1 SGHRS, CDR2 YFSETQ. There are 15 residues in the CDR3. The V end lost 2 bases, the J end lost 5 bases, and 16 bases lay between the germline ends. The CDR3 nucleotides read TGCGCCAGCAGCTTTACGGGGTTGGGGATGACTGAAGCTTTCTTT. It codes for CASSFTGLGMTEAFF.

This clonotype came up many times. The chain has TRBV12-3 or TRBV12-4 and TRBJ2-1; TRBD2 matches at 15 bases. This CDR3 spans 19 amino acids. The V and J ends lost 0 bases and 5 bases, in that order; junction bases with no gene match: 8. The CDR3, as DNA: TGTGCCAGCAGTTTAGCGTTGCGGGGACTAGCGGGAGGTCACAATGAGCAGTTCTTC. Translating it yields CASSLALRGLAGGHNEQFF.

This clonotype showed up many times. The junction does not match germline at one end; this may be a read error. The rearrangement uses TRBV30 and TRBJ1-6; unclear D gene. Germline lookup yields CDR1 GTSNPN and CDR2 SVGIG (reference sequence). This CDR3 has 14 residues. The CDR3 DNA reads TGTGCCTGGAGTGTACTTCCTGGGAATTCACCCCTCAACTTT. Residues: CAWSVLPGNSPLNF.